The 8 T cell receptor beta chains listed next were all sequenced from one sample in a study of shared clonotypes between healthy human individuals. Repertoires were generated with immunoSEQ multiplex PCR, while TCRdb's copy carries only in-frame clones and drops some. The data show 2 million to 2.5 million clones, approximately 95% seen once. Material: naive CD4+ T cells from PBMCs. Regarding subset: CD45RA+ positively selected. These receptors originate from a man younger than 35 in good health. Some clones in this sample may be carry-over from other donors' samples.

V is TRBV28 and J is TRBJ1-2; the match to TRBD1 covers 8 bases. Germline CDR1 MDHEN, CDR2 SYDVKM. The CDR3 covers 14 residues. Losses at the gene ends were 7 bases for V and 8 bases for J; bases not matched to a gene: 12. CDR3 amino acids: CASTDRAEESGYTF. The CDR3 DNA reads TGTGCCAGCACGGACAGGGCTGAAGAGAGCGGCTACACCTTC.

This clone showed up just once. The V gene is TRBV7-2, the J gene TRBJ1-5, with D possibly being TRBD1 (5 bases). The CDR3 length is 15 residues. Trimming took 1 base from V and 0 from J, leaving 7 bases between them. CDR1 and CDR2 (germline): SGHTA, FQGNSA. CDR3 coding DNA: TGTGCCAGCAGCTTAGGACAGAGTAGCAATCAGCCCCAGCATTTT. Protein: CASSLGQSSNQPQHF.

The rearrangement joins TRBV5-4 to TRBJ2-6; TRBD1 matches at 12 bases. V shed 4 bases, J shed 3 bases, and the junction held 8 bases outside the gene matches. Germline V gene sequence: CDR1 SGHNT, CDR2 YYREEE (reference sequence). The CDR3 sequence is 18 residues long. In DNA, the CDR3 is TGTGCCAGCAGCAACCCGGGACAGGGGGCAAGTGGGGCCAACGTCCTGACTTTC. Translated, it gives CASSNPGQGASGANVLTF. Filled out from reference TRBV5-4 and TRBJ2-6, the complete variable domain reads ETGVTQSPTHLIKTRGQQVTLRCSSQSGHNTVSWYQQALGQGPQFIFQYYREEENGRGNFPPRFSGLQFPNYSSELNVNALELDDSALYLCASSNPGQGASGANVLTFGAGSRLTVL.

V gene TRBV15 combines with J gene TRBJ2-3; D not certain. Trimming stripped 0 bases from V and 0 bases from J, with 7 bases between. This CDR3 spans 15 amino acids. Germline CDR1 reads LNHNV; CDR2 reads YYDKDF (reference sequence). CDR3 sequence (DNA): TGTGCCACCAGCAGAGATCTGTATAGCACAGATACGCAGTATTTT. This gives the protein CATSRDLYSTDTQYF.

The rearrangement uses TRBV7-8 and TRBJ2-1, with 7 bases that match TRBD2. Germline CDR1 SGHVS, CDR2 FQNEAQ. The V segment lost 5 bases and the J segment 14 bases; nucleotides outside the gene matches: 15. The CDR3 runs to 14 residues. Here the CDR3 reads CASSPSLGGERKFF. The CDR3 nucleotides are TGTGCCAGCAGCCCCAGTTTGGGGGGGGAGAGGAAGTTCTTC. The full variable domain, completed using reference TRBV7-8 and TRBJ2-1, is GAGVSQSPRYKVAKRGQDVALRCDPISGHVSLFWYQQALGQGPEFLTYFQNEAQLDKSGLPSDRFFAERPEGSVSTLKIQRTQQEDSAVYLCASSPSLGGERKFFGPGTRLTVL.

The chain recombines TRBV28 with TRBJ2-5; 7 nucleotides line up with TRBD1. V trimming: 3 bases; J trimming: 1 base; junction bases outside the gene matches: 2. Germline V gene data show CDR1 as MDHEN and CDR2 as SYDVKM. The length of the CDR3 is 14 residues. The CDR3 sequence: CASSFDRVQETQYF. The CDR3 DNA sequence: TGTGCCAGCAGTTTTGACAGGGTCCAAGAGACCCAGTACTTC.

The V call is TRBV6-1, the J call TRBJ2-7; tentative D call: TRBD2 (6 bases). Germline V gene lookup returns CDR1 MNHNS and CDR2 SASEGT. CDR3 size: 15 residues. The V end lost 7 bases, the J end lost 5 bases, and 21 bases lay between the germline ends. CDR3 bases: TGTGCCAGCACTGGGACTTTAGGTGTCTTCGACGAGCAGTACTTC. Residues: CASTGTLGVFDEQYF.

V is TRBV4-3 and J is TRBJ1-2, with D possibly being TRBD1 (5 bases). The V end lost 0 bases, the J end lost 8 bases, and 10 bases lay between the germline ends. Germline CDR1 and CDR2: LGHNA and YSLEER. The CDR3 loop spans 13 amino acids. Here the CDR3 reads CASSQDRGVGYTF. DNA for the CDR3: TGCGCCAGCAGCCAAGATCGAGGGGTCGGCTACACCTTC.